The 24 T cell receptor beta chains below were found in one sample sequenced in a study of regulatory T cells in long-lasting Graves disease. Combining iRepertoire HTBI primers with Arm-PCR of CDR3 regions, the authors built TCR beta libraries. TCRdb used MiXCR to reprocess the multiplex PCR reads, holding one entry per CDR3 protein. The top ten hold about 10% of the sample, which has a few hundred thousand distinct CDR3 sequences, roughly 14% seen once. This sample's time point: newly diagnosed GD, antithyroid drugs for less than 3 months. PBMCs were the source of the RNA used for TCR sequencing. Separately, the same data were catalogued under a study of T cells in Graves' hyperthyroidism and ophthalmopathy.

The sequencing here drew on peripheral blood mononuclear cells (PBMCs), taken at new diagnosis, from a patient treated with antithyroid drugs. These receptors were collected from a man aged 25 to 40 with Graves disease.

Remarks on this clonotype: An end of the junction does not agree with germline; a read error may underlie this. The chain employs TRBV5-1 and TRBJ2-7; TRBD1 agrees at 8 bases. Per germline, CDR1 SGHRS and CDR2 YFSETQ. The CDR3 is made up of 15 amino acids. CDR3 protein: CASRLDREGFYEQYF. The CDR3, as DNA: TGCGCCAGCAGATTGGACAGGGAAGGTTTCTACGAGCAGTACTTC.

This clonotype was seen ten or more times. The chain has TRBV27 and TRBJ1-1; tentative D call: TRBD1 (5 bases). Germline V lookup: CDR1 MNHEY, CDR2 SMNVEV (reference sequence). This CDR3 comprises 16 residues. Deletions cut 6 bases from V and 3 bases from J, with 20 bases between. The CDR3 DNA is TGTGCCAGCAGCCACCAAGCCCCAGGGTTTTACACTGAAGCTTTCTTT. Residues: CASSHQAPGFYTEAFF.

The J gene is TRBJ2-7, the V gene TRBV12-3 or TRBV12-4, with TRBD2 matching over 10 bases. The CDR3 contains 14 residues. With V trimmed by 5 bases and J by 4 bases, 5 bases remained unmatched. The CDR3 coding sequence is TGTGCCAGCAGTACAGCGGGAGGGAGTTACGAGCAGTACTTC. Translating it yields CASSTAGGSYEQYF.

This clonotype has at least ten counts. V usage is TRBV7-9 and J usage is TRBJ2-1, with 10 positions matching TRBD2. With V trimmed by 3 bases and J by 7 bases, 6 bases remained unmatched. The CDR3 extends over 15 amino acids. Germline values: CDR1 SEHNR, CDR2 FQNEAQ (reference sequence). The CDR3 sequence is CASSFPSGRGNEQFF. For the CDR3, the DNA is TGTGCCAGCAGCTTCCCTAGCGGGAGAGGGAATGAGCAGTTCTTC.

CDR3 DNA: TGTGCCAGCAGCTTGGGGACAGGGTCGCACATTCAGTACTTC. Translated, it gives CASSLGTGSHIQYF. The chain employs TRBV5-6 and TRBJ2-4, with 8 bases lining up with TRBD1. The CDR3 runs 14 residues. J gave up 8 bases and V 0 bases, and 4 bases lay outside the gene matches. In germline, CDR1 is SGHDT, CDR2 YYEEEE.

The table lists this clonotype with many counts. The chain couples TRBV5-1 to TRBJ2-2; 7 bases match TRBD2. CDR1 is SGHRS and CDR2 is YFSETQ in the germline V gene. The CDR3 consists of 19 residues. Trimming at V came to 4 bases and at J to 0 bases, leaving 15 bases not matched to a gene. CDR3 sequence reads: CASSLGRRGRKANTGELFF. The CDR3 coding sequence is TGCGCCAGCAGCCTTGGACGGCGCGGGAGAAAGGCGAACACCGGGGAGCTGTTTTTT.

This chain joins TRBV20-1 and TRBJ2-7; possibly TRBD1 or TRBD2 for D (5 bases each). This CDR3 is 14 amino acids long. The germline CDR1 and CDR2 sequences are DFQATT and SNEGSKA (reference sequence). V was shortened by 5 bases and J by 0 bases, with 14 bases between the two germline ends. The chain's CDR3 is CSALPPGPSYEQYF. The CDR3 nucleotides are TGCAGTGCTCTCCCCCCGGGGCCCTCCTACGAGCAGTACTTC.

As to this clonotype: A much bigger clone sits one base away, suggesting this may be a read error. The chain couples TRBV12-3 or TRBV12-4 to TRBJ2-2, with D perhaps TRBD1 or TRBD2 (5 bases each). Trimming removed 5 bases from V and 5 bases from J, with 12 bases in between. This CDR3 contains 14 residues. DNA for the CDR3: TGTGCCAGCAGTGAGGGACCCCTAACCGGGGAGCTGTTTTTT. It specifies CASSEGPLTGELFF.

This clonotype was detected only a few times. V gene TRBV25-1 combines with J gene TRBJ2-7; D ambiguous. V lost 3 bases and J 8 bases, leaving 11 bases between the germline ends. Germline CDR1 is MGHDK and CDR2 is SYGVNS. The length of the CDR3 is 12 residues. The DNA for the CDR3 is TGTGCCAGCAGTGATCTAGGTGGGAAGCAGTACTTC. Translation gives CASSDLGGKQYF.

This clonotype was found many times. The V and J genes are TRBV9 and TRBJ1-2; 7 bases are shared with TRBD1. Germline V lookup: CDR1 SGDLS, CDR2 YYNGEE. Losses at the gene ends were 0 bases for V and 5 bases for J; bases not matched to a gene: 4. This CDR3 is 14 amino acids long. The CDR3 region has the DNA TGTGCCAGCAGCGTAGGGGACAGTCCTTATGGCTACACCTTC. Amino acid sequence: CASSVGDSPYGYTF.

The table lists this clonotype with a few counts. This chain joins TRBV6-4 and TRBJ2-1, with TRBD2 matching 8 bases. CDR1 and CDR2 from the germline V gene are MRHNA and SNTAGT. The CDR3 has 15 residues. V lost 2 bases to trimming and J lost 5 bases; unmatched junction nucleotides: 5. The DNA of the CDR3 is TGTGCCAGCAGTGACAGGGCGGGAGGTAACAATGAGCAGTTCTTC. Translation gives CASSDRAGGNNEQFF.

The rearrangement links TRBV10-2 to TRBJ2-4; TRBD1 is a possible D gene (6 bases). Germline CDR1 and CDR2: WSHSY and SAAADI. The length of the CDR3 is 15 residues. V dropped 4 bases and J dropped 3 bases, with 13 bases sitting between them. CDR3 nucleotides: TGCGCCAGCAGTGCCAGGGGAGAAGGCAAAAACATTCAGTACTTC. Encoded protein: CASSARGEGKNIQYF.

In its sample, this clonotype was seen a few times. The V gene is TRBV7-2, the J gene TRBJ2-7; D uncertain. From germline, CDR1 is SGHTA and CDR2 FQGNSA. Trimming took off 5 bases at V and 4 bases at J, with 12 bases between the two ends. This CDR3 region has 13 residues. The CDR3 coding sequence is TGTGCCAGCAGCGCCATAGACTGGTACGAGCAGTACTTC. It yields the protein CASSAIDWYEQYF.

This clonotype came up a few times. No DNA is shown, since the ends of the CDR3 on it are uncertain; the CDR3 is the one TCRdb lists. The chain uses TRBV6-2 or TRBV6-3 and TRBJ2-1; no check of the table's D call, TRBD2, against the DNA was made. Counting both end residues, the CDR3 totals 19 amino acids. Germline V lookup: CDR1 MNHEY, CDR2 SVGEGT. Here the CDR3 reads CASSSSGLAGGSSYNEQFF.

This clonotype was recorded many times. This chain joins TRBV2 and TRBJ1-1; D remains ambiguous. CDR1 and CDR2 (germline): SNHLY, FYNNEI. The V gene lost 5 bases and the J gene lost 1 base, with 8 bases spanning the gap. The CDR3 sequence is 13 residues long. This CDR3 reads CASSTVGNTEAFF. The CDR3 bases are TGTGCCAGCAGTACGGTGGGGAACACTGAAGCTTTCTTT.

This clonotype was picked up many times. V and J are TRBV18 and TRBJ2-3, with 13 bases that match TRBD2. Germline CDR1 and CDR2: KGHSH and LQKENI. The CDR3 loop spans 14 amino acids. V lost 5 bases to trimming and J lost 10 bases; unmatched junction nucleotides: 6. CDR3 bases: TGTGCCAGCTCAGCCGGGACTAGCGGGGATGCGCAGTATTTT. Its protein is CASSAGTSGDAQYF.

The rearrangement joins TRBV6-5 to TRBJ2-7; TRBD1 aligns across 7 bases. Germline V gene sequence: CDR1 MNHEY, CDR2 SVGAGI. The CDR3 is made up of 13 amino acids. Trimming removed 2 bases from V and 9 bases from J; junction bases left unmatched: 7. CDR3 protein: CASSYDKGDRQYF. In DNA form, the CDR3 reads TGTGCCAGCAGTTACGACAAGGGGGACAGGCAGTACTTC.

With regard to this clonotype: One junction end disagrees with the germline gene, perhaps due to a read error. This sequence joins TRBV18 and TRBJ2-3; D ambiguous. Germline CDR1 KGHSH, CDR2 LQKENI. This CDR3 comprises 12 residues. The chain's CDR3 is CVSSPSTDTQYF. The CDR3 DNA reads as TGTGTCAGCTCACCAAGCACAGATACGCAGTATTTT.

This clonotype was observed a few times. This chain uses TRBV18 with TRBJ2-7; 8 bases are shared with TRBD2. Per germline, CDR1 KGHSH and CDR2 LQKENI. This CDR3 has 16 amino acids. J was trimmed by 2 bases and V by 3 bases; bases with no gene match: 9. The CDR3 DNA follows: TGTGCCAGCTCACCTTCTCCGGGGGGGCCTACCTACGAGCAGTACTTC. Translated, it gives CASSPSPGGPTYEQYF.

CDR3 in DNA: TGCAGTGCTAGTTTATCGACCTCCTACGAGCAGTACTTC. Its translation: CSASLSTSYEQYF. The chain couples TRBV20-1 to TRBJ2-7; D remains ambiguous. The CDR3 runs 13 residues. The germline V gene has CDR1 DFQATT and CDR2 SNEGSKA (reference sequence). Between the trimmed V and J ends, which lost 3 bases and 0 bases, there was a span of 9 bases.

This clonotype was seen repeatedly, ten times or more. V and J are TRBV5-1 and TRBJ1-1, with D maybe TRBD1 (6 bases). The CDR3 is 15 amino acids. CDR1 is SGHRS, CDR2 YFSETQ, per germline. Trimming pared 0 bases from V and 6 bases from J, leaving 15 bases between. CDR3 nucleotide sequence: TGCGCCAGCAGCTTGGGGGGGGGCGTAATTCCTGAAGCTTTCTTT. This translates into CASSLGGGVIPEAFF.

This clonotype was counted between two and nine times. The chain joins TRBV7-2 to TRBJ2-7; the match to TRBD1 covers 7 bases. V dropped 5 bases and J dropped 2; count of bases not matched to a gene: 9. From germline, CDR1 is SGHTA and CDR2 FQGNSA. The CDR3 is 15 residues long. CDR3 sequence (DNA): TGTGCCAGCAGCCCGACCTGGACAGGCACCTACGAGCAGTACTTC. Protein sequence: CASSPTWTGTYEQYF.

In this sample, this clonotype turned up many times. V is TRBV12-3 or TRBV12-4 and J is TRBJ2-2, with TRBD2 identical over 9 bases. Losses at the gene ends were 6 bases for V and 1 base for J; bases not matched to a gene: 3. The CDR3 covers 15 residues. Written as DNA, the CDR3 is TGTGCCAGCAGGCCTAGCGGGAAGAACACCGGGGAGCTGTTTTTT. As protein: CASRPSGKNTGELFF.

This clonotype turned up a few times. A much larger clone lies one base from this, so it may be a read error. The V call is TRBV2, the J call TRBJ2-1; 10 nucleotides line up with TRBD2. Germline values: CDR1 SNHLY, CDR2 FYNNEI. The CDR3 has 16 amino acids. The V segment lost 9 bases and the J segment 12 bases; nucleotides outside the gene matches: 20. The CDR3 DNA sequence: TGTGCCAGTACCCCCCTAGCGGGAGATTTGAGCGATGGGCAGTTCTTC. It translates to CASTPLAGDLSDGQFF.